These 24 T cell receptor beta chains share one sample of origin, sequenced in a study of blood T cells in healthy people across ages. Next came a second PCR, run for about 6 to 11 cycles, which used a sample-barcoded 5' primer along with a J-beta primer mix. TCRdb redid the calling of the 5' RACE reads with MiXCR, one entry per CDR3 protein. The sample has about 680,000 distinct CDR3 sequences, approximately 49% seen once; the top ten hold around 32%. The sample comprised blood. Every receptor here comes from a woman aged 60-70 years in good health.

The CDR3 spells CASSPGVVRGISGETQYF. For the CDR3, the DNA is TGTGCCAGCAGTCCAGGGGTAGTGAGGGGTATATCGGGGGAGACCCAGTACTTC. This chain joins TRBV6-1 and TRBJ2-5; perhaps TRBD1 as D (6 bases). V gave up 5 bases and J gave up 5 bases, with 27 bases separating them. Germline-derived CDR1 and CDR2 are MNHNS and SASEGT. CDR3 length: 18 amino acids.

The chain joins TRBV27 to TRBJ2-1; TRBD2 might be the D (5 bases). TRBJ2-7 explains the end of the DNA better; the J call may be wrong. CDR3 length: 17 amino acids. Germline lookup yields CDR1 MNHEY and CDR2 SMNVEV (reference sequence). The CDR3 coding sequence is TGTGCCAGCAGTAGAAGGACGCCCGCGGGCTCCTACAATGAGCAGTACTTC. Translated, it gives CASSRRTPAGSYNEQYF.

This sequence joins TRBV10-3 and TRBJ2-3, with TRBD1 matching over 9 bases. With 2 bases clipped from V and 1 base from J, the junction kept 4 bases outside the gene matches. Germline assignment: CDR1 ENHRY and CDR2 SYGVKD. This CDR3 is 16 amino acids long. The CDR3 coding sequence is TGTGCCATCAGTGAGCGGGGACAGGGTGGCACAGATACGCAGTATTTT. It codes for CAISERGQGGTDTQYF.

CDR3 amino acids: CAIRTTGSGTILSYNEQFF. CDR3 DNA: TGTGCCATCAGGACGACAGGATCAGGGACTATCCTCTCCTACAATGAGCAGTTCTTC. This chain uses TRBV10-3 with TRBJ2-1; possibly TRBD2 for D (7 bases). V was clipped by 6 bases and J by 0 bases, with 24 bases between them. Germline assignment: CDR1 ENHRY and CDR2 SYGVKD. This CDR3 region has 19 residues.

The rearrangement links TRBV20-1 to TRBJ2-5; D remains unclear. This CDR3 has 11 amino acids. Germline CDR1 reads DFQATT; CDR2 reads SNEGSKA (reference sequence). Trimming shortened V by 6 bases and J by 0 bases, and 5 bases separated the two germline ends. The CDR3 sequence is CSAGHQETQYF. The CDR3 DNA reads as TGCAGTGCAGGACACCAAGAGACCCAGTACTTC.

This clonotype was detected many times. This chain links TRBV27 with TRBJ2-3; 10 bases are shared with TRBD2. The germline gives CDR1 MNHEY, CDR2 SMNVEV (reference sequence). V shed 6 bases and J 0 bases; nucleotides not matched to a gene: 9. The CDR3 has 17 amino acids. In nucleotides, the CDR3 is TGTGCCAGCAGCCCCAGCGGGAGGGGGCGTAGCACAGATACGCAGTATTTT. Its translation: CASSPSGRGRSTDTQYF.

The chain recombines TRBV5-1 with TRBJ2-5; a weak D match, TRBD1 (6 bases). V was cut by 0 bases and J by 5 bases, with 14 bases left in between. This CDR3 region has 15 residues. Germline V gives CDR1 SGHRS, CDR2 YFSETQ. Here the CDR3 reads CASSLGGGPGETQYF. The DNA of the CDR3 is TGCGCCAGCAGCTTGGGAGGGGGACCGGGCGAGACCCAGTACTTC.

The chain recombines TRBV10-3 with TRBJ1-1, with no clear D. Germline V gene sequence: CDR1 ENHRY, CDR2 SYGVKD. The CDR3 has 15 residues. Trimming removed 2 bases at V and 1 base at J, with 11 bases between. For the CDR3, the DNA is TGTGCCATCAGTGAGCTCGGCATGGGGAACACTGAAGCTTTCTTT. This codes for CAISELGMGNTEAFF.

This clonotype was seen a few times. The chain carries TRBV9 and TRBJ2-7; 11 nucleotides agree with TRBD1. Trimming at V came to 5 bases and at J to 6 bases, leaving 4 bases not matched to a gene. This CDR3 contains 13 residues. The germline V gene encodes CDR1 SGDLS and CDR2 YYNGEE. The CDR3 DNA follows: TGTGCCAGCAGTCGGGGACAGGGGGGCGAGCAGTACTTC. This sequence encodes CASSRGQGGEQYF.

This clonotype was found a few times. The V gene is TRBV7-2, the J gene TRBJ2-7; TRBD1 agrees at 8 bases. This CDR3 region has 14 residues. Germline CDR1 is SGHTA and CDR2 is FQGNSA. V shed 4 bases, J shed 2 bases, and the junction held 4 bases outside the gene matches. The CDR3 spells CASSYDRGPYEQYF. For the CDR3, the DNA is TGTGCCAGCAGCTACGACAGGGGCCCCTACGAGCAGTACTTC.

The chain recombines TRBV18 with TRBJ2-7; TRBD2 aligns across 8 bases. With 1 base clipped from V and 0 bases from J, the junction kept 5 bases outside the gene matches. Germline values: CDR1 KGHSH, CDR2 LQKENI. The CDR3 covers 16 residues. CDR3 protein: CASSPQPSGSSYEQYF. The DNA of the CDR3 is TGTGCCAGCTCACCACAGCCCAGCGGGAGCTCCTACGAGCAGTACTTC.

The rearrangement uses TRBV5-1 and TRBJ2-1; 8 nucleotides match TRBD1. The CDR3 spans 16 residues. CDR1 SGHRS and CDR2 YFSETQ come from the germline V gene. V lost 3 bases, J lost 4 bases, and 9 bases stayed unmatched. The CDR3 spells CASSWWGGQGYNEQFF. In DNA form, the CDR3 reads TGCGCCAGCAGCTGGTGGGGAGGACAGGGTTACAATGAGCAGTTCTTC. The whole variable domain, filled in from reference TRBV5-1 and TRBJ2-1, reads KAGVTQTPRYLIKTRGQQVTLSCSPISGHRSVSWYQQTPGQGLQFLFEYFSETQRNKGNFPGRFSGRQFSNSRSEMNVSTLELGDSALYLCASSWWGGQGYNEQFFGPGTRLTVL.

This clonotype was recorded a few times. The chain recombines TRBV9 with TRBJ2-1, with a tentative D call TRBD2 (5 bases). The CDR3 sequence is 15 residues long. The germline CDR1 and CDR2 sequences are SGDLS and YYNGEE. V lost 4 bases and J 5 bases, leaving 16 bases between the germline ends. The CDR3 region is CASSSVRGQNNEQFF. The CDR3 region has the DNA TGTGCCAGCAGCTCTGTCCGGGGTCAGAACAATGAGCAGTTCTTC.

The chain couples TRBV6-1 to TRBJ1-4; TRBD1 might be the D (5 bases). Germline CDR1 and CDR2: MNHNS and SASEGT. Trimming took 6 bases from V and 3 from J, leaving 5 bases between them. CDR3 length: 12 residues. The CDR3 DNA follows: TGTGCCAGCAGGACAGCTAATGAAAAACTGTTTTTT. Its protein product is CASRTANEKLFF.

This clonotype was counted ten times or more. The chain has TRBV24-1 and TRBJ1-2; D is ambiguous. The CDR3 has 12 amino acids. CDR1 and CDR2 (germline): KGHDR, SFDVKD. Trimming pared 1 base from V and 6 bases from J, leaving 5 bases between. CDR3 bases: TGTGCCACCAGTGATTTCGGCAATGGCTACACCTTC. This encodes CATSDFGNGYTF.

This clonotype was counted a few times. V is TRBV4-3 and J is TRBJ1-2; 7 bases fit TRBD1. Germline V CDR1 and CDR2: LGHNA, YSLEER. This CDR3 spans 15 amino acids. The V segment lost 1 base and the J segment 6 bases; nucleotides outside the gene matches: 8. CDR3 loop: CASSQVAGGEHGYTF. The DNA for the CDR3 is TGCGCCAGCAGCCAAGTCGCAGGGGGAGAACATGGCTACACCTTC.

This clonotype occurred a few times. The CDR3 DNA sequence: TGCGCCAGCAGCCCCCGTCCCTCTGGGGCCAACGTCCTGACTTTC. It translates to CASSPRPSGANVLTF. The chain links TRBV4-1 to TRBJ2-6; D ambiguous. The CDR3 loop spans 15 amino acids. The germline gives CDR1 MGHRA, CDR2 YSYEKL. Trimming stripped 4 bases from V and 0 bases from J, with 7 bases between.

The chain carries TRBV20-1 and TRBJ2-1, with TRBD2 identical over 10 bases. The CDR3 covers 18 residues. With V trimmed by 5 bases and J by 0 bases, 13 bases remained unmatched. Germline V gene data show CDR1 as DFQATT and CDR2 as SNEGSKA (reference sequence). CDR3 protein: CSAALLAGSSSSYNEQFF. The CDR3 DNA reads TGCAGTGCTGCCTTACTAGCGGGGTCCTCCAGCTCCTACAATGAGCAGTTCTTC.

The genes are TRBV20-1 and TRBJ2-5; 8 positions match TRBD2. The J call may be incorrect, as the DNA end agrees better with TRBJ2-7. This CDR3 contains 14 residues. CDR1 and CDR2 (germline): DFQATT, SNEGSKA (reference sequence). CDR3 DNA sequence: TGCAGTGCGGAGCGGGAGTTAAGGGGATACGAGCAGTACTTC. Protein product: CSAERELRGYEQYF.

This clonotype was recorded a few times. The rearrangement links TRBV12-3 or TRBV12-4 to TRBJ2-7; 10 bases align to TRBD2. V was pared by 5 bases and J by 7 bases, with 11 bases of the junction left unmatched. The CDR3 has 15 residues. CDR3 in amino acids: CASSAAGGSYNEQYF. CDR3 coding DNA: TGTGCCAGCAGTGCAGCGGGAGGGTCCTACAATGAGCAGTACTTC.

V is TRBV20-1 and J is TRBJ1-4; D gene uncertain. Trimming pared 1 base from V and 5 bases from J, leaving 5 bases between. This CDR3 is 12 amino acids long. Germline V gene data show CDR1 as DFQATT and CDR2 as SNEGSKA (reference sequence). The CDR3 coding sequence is TGCAGTGCTAGAGTTGGGAATGAAAAACTGTTTTTT. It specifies CSARVGNEKLFF.

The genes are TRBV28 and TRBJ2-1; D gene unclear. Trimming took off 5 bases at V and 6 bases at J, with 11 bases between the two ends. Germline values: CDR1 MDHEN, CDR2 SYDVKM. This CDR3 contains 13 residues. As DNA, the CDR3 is TGTGCCAGCAGTCTGGGATCCCTCAATGAGCAGTTCTTC. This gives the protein CASSLGSLNEQFF.

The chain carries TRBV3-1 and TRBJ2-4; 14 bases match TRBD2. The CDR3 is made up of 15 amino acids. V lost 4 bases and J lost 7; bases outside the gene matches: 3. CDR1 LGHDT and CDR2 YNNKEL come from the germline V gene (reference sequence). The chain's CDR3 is CASSLRTSGRNIQYF. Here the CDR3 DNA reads TGTGCCAGCAGCCTTCGGACTAGCGGGAGGAACATTCAGTACTTC.

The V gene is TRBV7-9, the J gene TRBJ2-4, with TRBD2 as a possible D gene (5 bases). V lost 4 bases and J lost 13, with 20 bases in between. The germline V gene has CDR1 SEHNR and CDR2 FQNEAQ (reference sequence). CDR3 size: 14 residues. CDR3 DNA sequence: TGTGCCAGCAGCTCCGTAGGAGGAGGCTTAGAGCAGTACTTC. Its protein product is CASSSVGGGLEQYF.